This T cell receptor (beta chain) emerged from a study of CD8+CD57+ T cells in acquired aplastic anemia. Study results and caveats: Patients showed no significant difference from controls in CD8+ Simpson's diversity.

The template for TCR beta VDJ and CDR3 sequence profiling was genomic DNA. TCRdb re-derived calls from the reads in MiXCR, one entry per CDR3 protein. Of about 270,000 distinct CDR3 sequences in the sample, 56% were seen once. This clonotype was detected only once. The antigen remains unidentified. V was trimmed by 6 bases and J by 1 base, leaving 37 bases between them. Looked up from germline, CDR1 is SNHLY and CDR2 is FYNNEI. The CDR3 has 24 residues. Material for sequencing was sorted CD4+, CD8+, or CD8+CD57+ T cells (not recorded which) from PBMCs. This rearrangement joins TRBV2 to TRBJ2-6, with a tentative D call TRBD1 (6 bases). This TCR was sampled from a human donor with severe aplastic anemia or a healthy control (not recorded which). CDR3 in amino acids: CASRGNRVNTGELFLGSGANVLTF. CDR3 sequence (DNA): TGTGCCAGCAGAGGGAACAGGGTGAACACCGGGGAGCTGTTTTTAGGATCTGGGGCCAACGTCCTGACTTTC.